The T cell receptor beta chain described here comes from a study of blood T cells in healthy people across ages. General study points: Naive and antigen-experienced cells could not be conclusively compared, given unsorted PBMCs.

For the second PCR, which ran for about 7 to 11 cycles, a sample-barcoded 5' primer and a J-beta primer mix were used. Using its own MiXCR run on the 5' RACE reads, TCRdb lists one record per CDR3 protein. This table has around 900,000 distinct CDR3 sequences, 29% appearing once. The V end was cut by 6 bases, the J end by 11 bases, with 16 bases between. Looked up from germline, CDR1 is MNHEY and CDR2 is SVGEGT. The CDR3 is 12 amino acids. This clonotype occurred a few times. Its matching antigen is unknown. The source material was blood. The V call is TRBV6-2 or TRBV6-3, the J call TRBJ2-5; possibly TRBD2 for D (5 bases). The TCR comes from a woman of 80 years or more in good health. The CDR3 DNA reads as TGTGCCAGCAGCCGGGGATACAATGAGCAGTACTTC. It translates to CASSRGYNEQYF.